This TCR beta chain is from a study of cytomegalovirus exposure and HLA in healthy donors. The study's findings and limits: Accurate prediction of most subjects' HLA-A and HLA-B alleles from TCR beta sequences was reported. Sequencing probably produced one cluster of sequence variants that were highly shared. Trimming of TCR beta V- and J-genes showed a link, identified in a later analysis, to a missense DCLRE1C variant.

Germline CDR1 reads GTSNPN; CDR2 reads SVGIG (reference sequence). The CDR3 has 14 residues. V shed 4 bases and J 0 bases; nucleotides not matched to a gene: 5. Notes on this clone: What it recognizes is unknown.

The PCR contained 60 Vbeta and 13 Jbeta primers. Using immunoSEQ multiplex PCR, the repertoire was profiled, and TCRdb retains in-frame clones only, with some absent. The table includes about 120,000 clones, around 77% detected once. V is TRBV30 and J is TRBJ2-5, with 7 positions matching TRBD2. This receptor was taken from a man aged 18 to 35 in good health and CMV-seropositive. Sequenced material: PBMCs. DNA for the CDR3: TGTGCCTGGACCCCGACTAGCTACCAAGAGACCCAGTACTTC. Translation: CAWTPTSYQETQYF.